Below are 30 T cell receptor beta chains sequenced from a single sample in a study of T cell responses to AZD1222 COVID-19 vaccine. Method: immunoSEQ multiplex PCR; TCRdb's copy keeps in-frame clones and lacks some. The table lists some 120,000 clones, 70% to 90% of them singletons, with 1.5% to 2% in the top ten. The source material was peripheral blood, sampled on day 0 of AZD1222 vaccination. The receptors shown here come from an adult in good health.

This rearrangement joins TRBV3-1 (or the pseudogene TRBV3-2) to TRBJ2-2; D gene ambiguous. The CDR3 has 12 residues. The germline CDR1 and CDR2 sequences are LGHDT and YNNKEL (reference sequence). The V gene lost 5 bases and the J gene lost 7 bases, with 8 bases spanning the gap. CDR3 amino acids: CASSNRIGELFF. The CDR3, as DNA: TGTGCCAGCAGCAACCGGATCGGGGAGCTGTTTTTT.

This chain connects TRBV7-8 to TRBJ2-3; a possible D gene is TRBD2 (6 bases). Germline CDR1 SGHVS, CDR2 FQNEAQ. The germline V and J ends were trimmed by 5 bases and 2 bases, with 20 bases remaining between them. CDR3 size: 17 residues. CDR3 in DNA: TGTGCCAGCAGCCCTCGCTTAGTTCAACTAGCCACAGATACGCAGTATTTT. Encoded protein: CASSPRLVQLATDTQYF.

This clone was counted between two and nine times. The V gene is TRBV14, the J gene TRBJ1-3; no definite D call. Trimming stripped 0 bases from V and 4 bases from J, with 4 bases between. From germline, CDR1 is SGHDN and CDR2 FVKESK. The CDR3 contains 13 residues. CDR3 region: CASSQDRGNTIYF. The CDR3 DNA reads TGTGCCAGCAGCCAAGATAGAGGAAACACCATATATTTT.

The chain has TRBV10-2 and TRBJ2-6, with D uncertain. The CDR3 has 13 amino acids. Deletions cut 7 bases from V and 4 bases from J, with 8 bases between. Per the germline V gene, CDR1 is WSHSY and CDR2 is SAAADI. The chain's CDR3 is CASTRAGANVLTF. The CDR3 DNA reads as TGCGCCAGCACCAGAGCCGGGGCCAACGTCCTGACTTTC.

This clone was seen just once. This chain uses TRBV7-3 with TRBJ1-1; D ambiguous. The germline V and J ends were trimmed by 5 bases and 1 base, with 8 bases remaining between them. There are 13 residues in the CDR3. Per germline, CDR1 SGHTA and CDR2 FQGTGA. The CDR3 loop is CASSQTPNTEAFF. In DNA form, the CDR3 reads TGTGCCAGCAGCCAAACACCGAACACTGAAGCTTTCTTT.

The CDR3 DNA reads TGTGCCAGCAGCTTAAGCCGTGTTGGGACCGGGGAGCTGTTTTTT. Translation gives CASSLSRVGTGELFF. This chain joins TRBV7-3 and TRBJ2-2; D is ambiguous. The CDR3 covers 15 residues. Germline V CDR1 and CDR2: SGHTA, FQGTGA. The germline V and J ends were trimmed by 1 base and 5 bases, with 11 bases remaining between them. Using reference TRBV7-3 and TRBJ2-2 for the parts outside the CDR3, the full variable domain is GAGVSQTPSNKVTEKGKYVELRCDPISGHTALYWYRQSLGQGPEFLIYFQGTGAADDSGLPNDRFFAVRPEGSVSTLKIQRTERGDSAVYLCASSLSRVGTGELFFGEGSRLTVL.

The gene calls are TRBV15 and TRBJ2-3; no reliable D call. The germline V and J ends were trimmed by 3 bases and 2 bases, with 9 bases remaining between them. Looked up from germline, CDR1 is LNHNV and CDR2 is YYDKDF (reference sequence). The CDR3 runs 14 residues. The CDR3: CATSRGSFTDTQYF. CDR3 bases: TGTGCCACCAGCAGGGGTTCCTTCACAGATACGCAGTATTTT.

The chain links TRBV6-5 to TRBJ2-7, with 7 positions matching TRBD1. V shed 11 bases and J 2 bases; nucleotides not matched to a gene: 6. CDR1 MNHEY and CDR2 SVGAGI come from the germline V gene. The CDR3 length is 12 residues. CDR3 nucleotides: TGTGCCTCGGGACAGCGGACCTACGAGCAGTACTTC. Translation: CASGQRTYEQYF.

CDR3: CASSRDSYGYTF. The CDR3 bases are TGTGCCAGCAGCCGTGACAGTTATGGCTACACCTTC. This sequence joins TRBV11-1 and TRBJ1-2, with a tentative D call TRBD1 (5 bases). In germline, CDR1 is SGHAT, CDR2 FQDESV (reference sequence). This CDR3 comprises 12 residues. The ends were cut back, 5 bases at V and 5 bases at J, with 9 bases in the middle.

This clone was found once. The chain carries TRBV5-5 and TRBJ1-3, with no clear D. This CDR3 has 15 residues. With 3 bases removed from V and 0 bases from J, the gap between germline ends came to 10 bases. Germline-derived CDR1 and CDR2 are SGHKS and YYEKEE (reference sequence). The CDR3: CASSWLVGSGNTIYF. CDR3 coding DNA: TGTGCCAGCAGCTGGCTGGTGGGCTCTGGAAACACCATATATTTT.

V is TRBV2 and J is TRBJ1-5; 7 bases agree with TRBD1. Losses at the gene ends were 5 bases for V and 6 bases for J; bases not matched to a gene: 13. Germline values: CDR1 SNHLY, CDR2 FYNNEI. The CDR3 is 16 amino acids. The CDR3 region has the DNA TGTGCCAGCAGTCTGGAGGGGGCGCGGATAGGTCAGCCCCAGCATTTT. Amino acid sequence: CASSLEGARIGQPQHF.

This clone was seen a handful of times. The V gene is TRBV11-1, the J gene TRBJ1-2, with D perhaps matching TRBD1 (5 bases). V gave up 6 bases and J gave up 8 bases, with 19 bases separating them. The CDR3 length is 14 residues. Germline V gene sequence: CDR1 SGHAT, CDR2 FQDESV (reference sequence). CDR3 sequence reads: CASSSVDRDQGYTF. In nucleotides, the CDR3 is TGTGCCAGCAGTTCGGTAGACCGGGACCAAGGCTACACCTTC.

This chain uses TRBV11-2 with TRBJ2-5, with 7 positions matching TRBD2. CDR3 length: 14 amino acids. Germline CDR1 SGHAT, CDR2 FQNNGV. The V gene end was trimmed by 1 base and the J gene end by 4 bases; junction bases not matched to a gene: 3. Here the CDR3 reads CASSLAGLGETQYF. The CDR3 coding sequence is TGTGCCAGCAGCTTAGCAGGACTAGGAGAGACCCAGTACTTC.

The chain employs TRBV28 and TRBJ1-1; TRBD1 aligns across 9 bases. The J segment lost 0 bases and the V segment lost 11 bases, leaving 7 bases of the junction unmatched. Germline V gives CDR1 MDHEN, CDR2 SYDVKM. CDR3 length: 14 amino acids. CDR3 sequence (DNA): TGTGCCTCAGGGACAGGGTTCATGAACACTGAAGCTTTCTTT. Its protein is CASGTGFMNTEAFF.

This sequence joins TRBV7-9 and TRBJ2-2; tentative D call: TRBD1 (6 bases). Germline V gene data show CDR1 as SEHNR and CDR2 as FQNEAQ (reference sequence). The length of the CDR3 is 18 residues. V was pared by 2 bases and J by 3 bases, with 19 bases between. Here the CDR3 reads CASSLMSLRTEDTGELFF. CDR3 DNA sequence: TGTGCCAGCAGCTTAATGAGTTTGAGGACAGAAGACACCGGGGAGCTGTTTTTT.

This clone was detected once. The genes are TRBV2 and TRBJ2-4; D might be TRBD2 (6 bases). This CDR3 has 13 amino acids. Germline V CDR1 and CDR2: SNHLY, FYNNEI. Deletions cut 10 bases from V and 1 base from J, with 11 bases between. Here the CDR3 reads CATAGWAKNIQYF. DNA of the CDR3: TGTGCCACCGCGGGGTGGGCCAAAAACATTCAGTACTTC. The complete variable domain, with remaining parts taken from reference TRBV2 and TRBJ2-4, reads EPEVTQTPSHQVTQMGQEVILRCVPISNHLYFYWYRQILGQKVEFLVSFYNNEISEKSEIFDDQFSVERPDGSNFTLKIRSTKLEDSAMYFCATAGWAKNIQYFGAGTRLSVL.

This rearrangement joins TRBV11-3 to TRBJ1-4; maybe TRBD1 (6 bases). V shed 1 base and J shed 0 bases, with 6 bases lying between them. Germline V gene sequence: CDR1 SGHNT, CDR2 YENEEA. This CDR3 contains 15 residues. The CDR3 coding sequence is TGTGCCAGCAGCTTAGGACAGGCAACTAATGAAAAACTGTTTTTT. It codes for CASSLGQATNEKLFF. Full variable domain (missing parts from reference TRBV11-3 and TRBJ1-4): EAGVVQSPRYKIIEKKQPVAFWCNPISGHNTLYWYLQNLGQGPELLIRYENEEAVDDSQLPKDRFSAERLKGVDSTLKIQPAELGDSAVYLCASSLGQATNEKLFFGSGTQLSVL.

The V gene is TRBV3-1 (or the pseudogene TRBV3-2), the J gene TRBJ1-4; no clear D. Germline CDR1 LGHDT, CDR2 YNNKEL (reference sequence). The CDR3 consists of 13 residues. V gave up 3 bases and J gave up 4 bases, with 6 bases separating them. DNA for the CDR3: TGTGCCAGCAGCCAGGGGTATAATGAAAAACTGTTTTTT. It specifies CASSQGYNEKLFF.

The CDR3 nucleotides read TGTGCCAGCAGGTACACAGTGGGTGACTACGAGCAGTACTTC. Protein: CASRYTVGDYEQYF. The chain carries TRBV28 and TRBJ2-7; no clear D gene. CDR1 is MDHEN and CDR2 is SYDVKM in the germline V gene. The germline V and J ends were trimmed by 6 bases and 3 bases, with 15 bases remaining between them. The CDR3 is 14 residues long. The full variable domain, its missing parts supplied by reference TRBV28 and TRBJ2-7, is DVKVTQSSRYLVKRTGEKVFLECVQDMDHENMFWYRQDPGLGLRLIYFSYDVKMKEKGDIPEGYSVSREKKERFSLILESASTNQTSMYLCASRYTVGDYEQYFGPGTRLTVT.

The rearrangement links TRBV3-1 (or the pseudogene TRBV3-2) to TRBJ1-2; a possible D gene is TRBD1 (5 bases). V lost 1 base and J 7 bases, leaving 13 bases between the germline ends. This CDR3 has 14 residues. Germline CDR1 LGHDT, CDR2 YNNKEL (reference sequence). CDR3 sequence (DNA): TGTGCCAGCAGCCAAGTTCTAGGGAGGGGTGGCTACACCTTC. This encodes CASSQVLGRGGYTF.

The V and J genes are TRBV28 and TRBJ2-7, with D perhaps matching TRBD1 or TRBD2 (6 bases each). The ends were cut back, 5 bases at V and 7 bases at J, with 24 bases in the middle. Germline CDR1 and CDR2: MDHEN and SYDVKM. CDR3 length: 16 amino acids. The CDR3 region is CASSPLDRRGSREQYF. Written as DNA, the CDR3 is TGTGCCAGCAGTCCACTTGACAGGAGGGGATCTAGAGAGCAGTACTTC.

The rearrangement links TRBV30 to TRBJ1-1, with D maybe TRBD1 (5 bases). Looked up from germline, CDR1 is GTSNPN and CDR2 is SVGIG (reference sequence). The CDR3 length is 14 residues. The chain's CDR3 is CAYQRGAANTEAFF. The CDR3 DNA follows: TGTGCGTATCAACGAGGGGCGGCGAACACTGAAGCTTTCTTT.

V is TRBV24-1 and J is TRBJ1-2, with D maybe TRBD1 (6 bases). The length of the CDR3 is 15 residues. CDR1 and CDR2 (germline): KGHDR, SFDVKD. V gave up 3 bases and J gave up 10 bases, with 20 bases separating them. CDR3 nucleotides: TGTGCCACCAGTGATAGGGCCACCGGGACACAGGCCTACACCTTC. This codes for CATSDRATGTQAYTF.

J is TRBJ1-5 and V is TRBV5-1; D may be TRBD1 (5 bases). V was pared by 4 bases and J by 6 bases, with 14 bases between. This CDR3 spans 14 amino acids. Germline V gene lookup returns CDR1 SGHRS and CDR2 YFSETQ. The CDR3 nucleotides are TGCGCCAGCAGCCCCCAGGGAGGTTTTCAGCCCCAGCATTTT. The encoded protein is CASSPQGGFQPQHF.

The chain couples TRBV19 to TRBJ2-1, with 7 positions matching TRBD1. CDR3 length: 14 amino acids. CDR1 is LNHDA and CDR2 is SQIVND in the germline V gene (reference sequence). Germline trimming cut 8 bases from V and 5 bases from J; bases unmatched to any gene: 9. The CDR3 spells CASLSRDSHNEQFF. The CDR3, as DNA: TGTGCCAGTTTATCCCGGGACAGCCACAATGAGCAGTTCTTC.

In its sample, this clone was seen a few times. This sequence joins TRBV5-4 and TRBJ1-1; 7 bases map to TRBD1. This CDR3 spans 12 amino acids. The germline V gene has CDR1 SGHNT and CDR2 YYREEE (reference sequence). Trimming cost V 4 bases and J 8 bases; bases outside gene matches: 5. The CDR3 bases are TGTGCCAGCAGCGACGAGGACAGGGAAGCTTTCTTT. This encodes CASSDEDREAFF.

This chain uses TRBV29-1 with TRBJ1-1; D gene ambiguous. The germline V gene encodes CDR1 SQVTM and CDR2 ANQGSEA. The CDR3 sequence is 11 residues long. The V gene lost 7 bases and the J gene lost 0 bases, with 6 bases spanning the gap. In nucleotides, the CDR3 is TGCAGCGGGAGGTTGAACACTGAAGCTTTCTTT. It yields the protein CSGRLNTEAFF.

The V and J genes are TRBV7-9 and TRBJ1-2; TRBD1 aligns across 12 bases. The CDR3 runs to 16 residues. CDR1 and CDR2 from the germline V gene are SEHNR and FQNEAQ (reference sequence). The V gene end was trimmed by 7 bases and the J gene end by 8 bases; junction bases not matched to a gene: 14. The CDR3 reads CASNRTRGTGGRGYTF. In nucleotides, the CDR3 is TGTGCCAGCAACCGAACGAGAGGGACAGGGGGCAGGGGCTACACCTTC.

The CDR3: CASSIGGRPQHF. CDR3 in DNA: TGTGCCAGTAGTATAGGGGGTCGGCCCCAGCATTTT. V usage is TRBV19 and J usage is TRBJ1-5, with no clear D. The V end was cut by 1 base, the J end by 9 bases, with 7 bases between. CDR1 and CDR2 from the germline V gene are LNHDA and SQIVND (reference sequence). CDR3 length: 12 amino acids.

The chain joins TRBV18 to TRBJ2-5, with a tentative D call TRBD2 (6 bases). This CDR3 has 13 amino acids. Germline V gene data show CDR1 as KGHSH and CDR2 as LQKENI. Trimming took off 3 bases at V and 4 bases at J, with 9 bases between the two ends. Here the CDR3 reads CASSPGLGETQYF. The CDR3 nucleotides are TGTGCCAGCTCACCGGGACTCGGAGAGACCCAGTACTTC.